This T cell receptor (beta chain) originates from a study of cytomegalovirus exposure and HLA in healthy donors. The CDR3 contains 14 residues. Germline V lookup: CDR1 SGHNT, CDR2 YYREEE (reference sequence). V was pared by 4 bases and J by 0 bases, with 10 bases between. PCR used 60 Vbeta primers and 13 Jbeta primers. Sequencing used immunoSEQ multiplex PCR; TCRdb keeps in-frame clones, though not all of them. The repertoire holds about 120,000 clones, with around four fifths as singletons. This sequence joins TRBV5-4 and TRBJ1-1; D gene uncertain. The specimen was PBMCs. The sequence was collected from a man aged 55 to 70 in good health and CMV-seropositive. This chain's CDR3 is CASSQENMNTEAFF. The CDR3 DNA is TGTGCCAGCAGCCAAGAAAACATGAACACTGAAGCTTTCTTT.